One and the same sample provided the 13 T cell receptor beta chains below, sequenced in a study of T-cell memory formation after mild COVID-19 (dated by TCRdb to about 2021). Library preparation was by 5' RACE. The sequencer listed for this sample is Illumina NovaSeq 6000. Clones were called with MiXCR by TCRdb after fastp trimmed the public reads at Q25, and only in-frame beta chains were retained. Duplicate CDR3 protein sequences are folded into a single record with the most common DNA and genes. The table for this sample lists about 110,000 distinct CDR3 sequences; about an eighth of them were counted only once. The leading ten clones occupy less than 45% of the sample. The material sequenced was PBMCs or a T cell subset sorted from them (not recorded which). These receptors were obtained from a man between 18 and 29 years old who had mild COVID-19 (a few samples of this study predate the infection). The sample titles of this study are shuffled in the database, so cell type and time point are left out; the donor was told from shared clones.

This chain joins TRBV7-9 and TRBJ1-6; tentative D call: TRBD1 (6 bases). Germline values: CDR1 SEHNR, CDR2 FQNEAQ (reference sequence). V shed 4 bases and J shed 10 bases, with 17 bases lying between them. The CDR3 sequence is 15 residues long. CDR3 nucleotides: TGTGCCAGCAGCTCCCCACGGGACATCGGGTCACCCCTCCACTTT. Amino acid sequence: CASSSPRDIGSPLHF.

The CDR3 region is CASSLTGTNTGELFF. The CDR3 bases are TGCGCCAGCAGCTTGACAGGAACGAACACCGGGGAGCTGTTTTTT. V gene TRBV5-1 combines with J gene TRBJ2-2; perhaps TRBD1 as D (5 bases). Trimming stripped 1 base from V and 0 bases from J, with 7 bases between. Germline CDR1 reads SGHRS; CDR2 reads YFSETQ. The CDR3 sequence is 15 residues long.

This chain connects TRBV4-1 to TRBJ2-5; D ambiguous. Between the trimmed V and J ends, which lost 0 bases and 0 bases, there was a span of 5 bases. Germline CDR1 is MGHRA and CDR2 is YSYEKL. This CDR3 has 14 amino acids. The CDR3 bases are TGCGCCAGCAGCCAAGATCGCAACCAAGAGACCCAGTACTTC. Its translation is CASSQDRNQETQYF.

This sequence joins TRBV5-5 and TRBJ2-3; D may be TRBD2 (5 bases). In germline, CDR1 is SGHKS, CDR2 YYEKEE (reference sequence). The CDR3 sequence is 17 residues long. V gave up 3 bases and J gave up 5 bases, with 22 bases separating them. CDR3 amino acids: CASSSLPEGYSGDTQYF. The CDR3 bases are TGTGCCAGCAGCTCCTTACCTGAGGGATACTCAGGAGATACGCAGTATTTT. Drawing the rest from reference TRBV5-5 and TRBJ2-3, the complete variable domain is DAGVTQSPTHLIKTRGQQVTLRCSPISGHKSVSWYQQVLGQGPQFIFQYYEKEERGRGNFPDRFSARQFPNYSSELNVNALLLGDSALYLCASSSLPEGYSGDTQYFGPGTRLTVL.

The chain uses TRBV5-6 and TRBJ1-1; D possibly corresponds to TRBD1 (6 bases). Trimming removed 4 bases at V and 10 bases at J, with 14 bases between. The CDR3 spans 12 residues. Germline CDR1 reads SGHDT; CDR2 reads YYEEEE. The CDR3 bases are TGTGCCAGCAGCCCGGGGGGCAACCCAGCTTTCTTT. This encodes CASSPGGNPAFF.

Details on this clonotype: The junction shows a germline mismatch at one end, possibly a read error. For the CDR3, the DNA is TGTGCTAGCAGTTCAGGGCCAAATTCACCCCTCCACTTT. Protein: CASSSGPNSPLHF. V is TRBV7-7 and J is TRBJ1-6; maybe TRBD1 (5 bases). The CDR3 has 13 residues. The germline gives CDR1 SSHAT, CDR2 FNYEAQ (reference sequence).

The chain links TRBV4-1 to TRBJ2-2; possibly TRBD1 for D (5 bases). The CDR3 consists of 15 residues. Germline CDR1 is MGHRA and CDR2 is YSYEKL. Trimming pared 4 bases from V and 0 bases from J, leaving 9 bases between. The CDR3 region has the DNA TGCGCCAGCAGCCTAAGACAGACGAACACCGGGGAGCTGTTTTTT. This gives the protein CASSLRQTNTGELFF.

The V call is TRBV2, the J call TRBJ2-3; D is ambiguous. Trimming took 4 bases from V and 3 from J, leaving 14 bases between them. Germline CDR1 and CDR2: SNHLY and FYNNEI. The CDR3 spans 15 residues. The CDR3 loop reads CASSGAPFRTDTQYF. CDR3 DNA sequence: TGTGCCAGCAGTGGGGCCCCTTTCAGGACAGATACGCAGTATTTT.

This clonotype has just a few counts. V gene TRBV6-6 combines with J gene TRBJ2-7; D remains unclear. The V end was cut by 6 bases, the J end by 5 bases, with 11 bases between. The germline gives CDR1 MNHNY, CDR2 SVGAGI (reference sequence). The CDR3 has 12 residues. Written as DNA, the CDR3 is TGTGCCAGCAGCTATATGGCCGACGAGCAGTACGTC. Amino acid sequence: CASSYMADEQYV.

V and J are TRBV9 and TRBJ1-2; D uncertain. V was cut by 3 bases and J by 8 bases, with 26 bases left in between. Looked up from germline, CDR1 is SGDLS and CDR2 is YYNGEE. This CDR3 is built from 17 residues. The CDR3 DNA is TGTGCCAGCAGCGCACCTAGGACGGCGCCTGTAGAGCACGGCTACACCTTC. Amino acid sequence: CASSAPRTAPVEHGYTF.

This rearrangement joins TRBV12-3 or TRBV12-4 to TRBJ2-1, with D perhaps TRBD2 (7 bases). The germline V and J ends were trimmed by 6 bases and 2 bases, with 11 bases remaining between them. The CDR3 loop spans 14 amino acids. CDR3 protein: CASRGGGPYNEQFF. The CDR3 DNA follows: TGTGCCAGCAGGGGAGGGGGACCCTACAATGAGCAGTTCTTC.

This sequence joins TRBV20-1 and TRBJ1-2; D is ambiguous. The CDR3 spans 15 residues. The V end was cut by 2 bases, the J end by 0 bases, with 13 bases between. Germline CDR1 and CDR2: DFQATT and SNEGSKA (reference sequence). CDR3 region: CSARFSGEANYGYTF. CDR3 DNA: TGCAGTGCTAGATTTTCCGGCGAAGCTAACTATGGCTACACCTTC.

The rearrangement uses TRBV2 and TRBJ2-5; D gene ambiguous. The germline gives CDR1 SNHLY, CDR2 FYNNEI. Between the trimmed V and J ends, which lost 8 bases and 5 bases, there was a span of 6 bases. CDR3 length equals 10 residues. The CDR3 nucleotides are TGTGCCAGCCGTGGGGAGACCCAGTACTTC. Its translation: CASRGETQYF.